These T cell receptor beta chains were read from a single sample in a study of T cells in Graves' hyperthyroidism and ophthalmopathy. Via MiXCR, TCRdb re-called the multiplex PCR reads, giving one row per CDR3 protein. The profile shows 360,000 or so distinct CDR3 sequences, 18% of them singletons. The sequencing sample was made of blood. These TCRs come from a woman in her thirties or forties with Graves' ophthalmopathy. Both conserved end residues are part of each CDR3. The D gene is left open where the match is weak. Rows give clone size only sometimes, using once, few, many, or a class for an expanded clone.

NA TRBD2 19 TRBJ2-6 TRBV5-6 TGTGCCAGCAGCTTTGCCGGGACTAGCGGGTACTCTGGGGCCAACGTCCTGACTTTC CASSFAGTSGYSGANVLTF
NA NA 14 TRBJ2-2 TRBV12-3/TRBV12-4 TGTGCTAGCAGTTTAAACAGGTACACCGGGGAGCTGTTTTTT CASSLNRYTGELFF
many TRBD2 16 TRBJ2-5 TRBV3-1 TGTGCCAGCAGCCAATTTTACGGGCTAGCGGAAGAGACCCAGTACTTC CASSQFYGLAEETQYF
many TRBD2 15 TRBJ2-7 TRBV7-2 TGTGCCAGCAGCCCGAGGACTAGCGGGACCTACGAGCAGTACTTC CASSPRTSGTYEQYF
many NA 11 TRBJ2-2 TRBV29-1 TGCAGCGTGATGACCTACGGGGAGCTGTTTTTT CSVMTYGELFF
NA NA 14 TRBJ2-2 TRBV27 TGTGCCAGCAGTTTAACGGGGGCGGACGGGGAGCTGTTTTTT CASSLTGADGELFF
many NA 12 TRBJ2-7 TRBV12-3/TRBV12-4 TGTGCCAGCAGTTTTACCTTGAGCGAGCAGTACTTC CASSFTLSEQYF
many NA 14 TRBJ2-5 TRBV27 TGTGCCAGCAGTCCTACAGCGTTCCAAGAGACCCAGTACTTC CASSPTAFQETQYF
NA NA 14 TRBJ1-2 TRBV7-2 TGTGCCAGCAGCTTTACGGGGCGAACCTATGGCTACACCTTC CASSFTGRTYGYTF
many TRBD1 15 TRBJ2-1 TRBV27 TGTGCCAGCAGCCGGGGACAGGGATCCTACAATGAGCAGTTCTTC CASSRGQGSYNEQFF
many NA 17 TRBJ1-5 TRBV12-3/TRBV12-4 TGTGCCAGCAGTCGAACGGAGGGGTTTTCGGGCAATCAGCCCCAGCATTTT CASSRTEGFSGNQPQHF
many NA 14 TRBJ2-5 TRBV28 TGTGCCAGCAGAGGGGCGCGCGGCAGGGAGACCCAGTACTTC CASRGARGRETQYF
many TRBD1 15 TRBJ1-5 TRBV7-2 TGTGCCAGCAGCCTTCAAGGGACAGAAAATCAGCCCCAGCATTTT CASSLQGTENQPQHF
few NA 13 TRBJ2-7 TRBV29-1 TGCAGCGTTGAGGGCGCGGCATTCGACGAGCAGTACTTC CSVEGAAFDEQYF
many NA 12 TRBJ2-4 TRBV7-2 TGTGCCAGCAGCTTAGACTGGGACATTCAGTACTTC CASSLDWDIQYF
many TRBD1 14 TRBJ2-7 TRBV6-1 TGTGCCAGCAGTCCTCTGGGACAGCATTACGAGCAGTACTTC CASSPLGQHYEQYF
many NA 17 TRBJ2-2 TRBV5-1 TGCGCCAGCAGCTTGGTAGGGGGAGGGCCAAGCACCGGGGAGCTGTTTTTT CASSLVGGGPSTGELFF
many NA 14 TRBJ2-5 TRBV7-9 TGTGCCAGCAGCTTAGTGGGTAGCAGGCAGACCCAGTACTTC CASSLVGSRQTQYF
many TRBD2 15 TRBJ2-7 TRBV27 TGTGCCAGCAGTCTTATGGCGGGAGTTCCTTTCGAGCAGTACTTC CASSLMAGVPFEQYF
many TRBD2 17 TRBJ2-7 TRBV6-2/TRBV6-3 TGTGCCAGCAACCAGAGGACTAGCGGGAGCTCCCATTACGAGCAGTACTTC CASNQRTSGSSHYEQYF
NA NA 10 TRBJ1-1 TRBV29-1 TGCAGCGTTGTTGTCACTGAAGCTTTCTTT CSVVVTEAFF
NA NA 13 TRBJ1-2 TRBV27 TGTGCCAGCAGTTTGGCACAGTCATCGGGCTACACCTTC CASSLAQSSGYTF